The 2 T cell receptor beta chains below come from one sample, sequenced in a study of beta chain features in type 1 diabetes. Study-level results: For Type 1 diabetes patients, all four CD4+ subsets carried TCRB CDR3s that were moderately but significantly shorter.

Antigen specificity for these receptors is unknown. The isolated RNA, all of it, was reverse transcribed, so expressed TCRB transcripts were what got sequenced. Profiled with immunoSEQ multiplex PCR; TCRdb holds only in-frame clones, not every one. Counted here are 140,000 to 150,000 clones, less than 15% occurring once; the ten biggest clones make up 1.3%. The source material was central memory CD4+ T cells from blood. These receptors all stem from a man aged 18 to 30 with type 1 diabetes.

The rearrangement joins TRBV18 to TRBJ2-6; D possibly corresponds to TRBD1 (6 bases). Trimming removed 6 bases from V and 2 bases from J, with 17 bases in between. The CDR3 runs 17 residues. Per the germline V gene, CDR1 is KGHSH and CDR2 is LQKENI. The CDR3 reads CASSSTTGNPGANVLTF. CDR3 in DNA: TGTGCCAGCTCGTCAACCACAGGGAATCCTGGGGCCAACGTCCTGACTTTC.

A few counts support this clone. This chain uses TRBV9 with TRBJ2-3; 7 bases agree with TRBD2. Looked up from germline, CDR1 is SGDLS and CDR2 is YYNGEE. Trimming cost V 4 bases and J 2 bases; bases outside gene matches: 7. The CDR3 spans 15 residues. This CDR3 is CASSTGGTNTDTQYF. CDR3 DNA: TGTGCCAGCAGCACCGGAGGGACTAACACAGATACGCAGTATTTT.